This is a list of T cell receptor beta chains from one sample in a study of T cell responses to AZD1222 COVID-19 vaccine. The repertoire was sequenced with immunoSEQ multiplex PCR; TCRdb's copy has only in-frame clones and lacks some. The profile covers approximately 110,000 clones, with under 95% appearing a single time and approximately 1.2% taken by the ten largest. The material was peripheral blood, obtained on day 0 of AZD1222 vaccination. These receptors all stem from an adult in good health. The conserved cysteine and the conserved F or W are not part of the CDR3 here. The D gene is left open where the match is weak.

v_call	d_call	j_call	cdr3_aa
TRBV7-8	TRBD1	TRBJ1-5	ASSQDRADQPQH
TRBV18	.	TRBJ2-1	ASSPVGGPKVNEQF
TRBV19	TRBD1	TRBJ1-4	ASRDRGSEKLF
TRBV10-2	TRBD1	TRBJ1-5	ASTTGTGVNQPQH
TRBV10-3	.	TRBJ1-4	AVSGATNEKLF
TRBV10-3	TRBD1	TRBJ1-4	AIRPGQGDEKLF
TRBV18	.	TRBJ2-1	ASSPGGSYNEQF
TRBV29-1	.	TRBJ1-1	SGLKGRGAGTEAF
TRBV7-6	.	TRBJ2-2	ASSFSLIGTGELF
TRBV4-3	TRBD1	TRBJ2-5	ASSQYKAGGETQY
TRBV7-3	TRBD2	TRBJ2-5	ASSQGASGGETQY
TRBV19	.	TRBJ2-3	ASGPAGTDTQY
TRBV4-3	TRBD1	TRBJ2-5	ASSQEGTGLQETQY
TRBV27	TRBD1	TRBJ1-1	ASSALGQGFLGEAF
TRBV12-3/TRBV12-4	.	TRBJ1-2	ASSFRRESGYT
TRBV3-1/TRBV3-2	TRBD2	TRBJ2-3	ASSQGSSGIADTQY
TRBV11-3	.	TRBJ2-5	ASSNRGSETQY
TRBV28	TRBD2	TRBJ2-1	ASALGGAGENEQF
TRBV20-1	.	TRBJ2-7	SARPKTGPF
TRBV7-3	.	TRBJ2-7	ASSLVPRDEQY
TRBV7-3	.	TRBJ1-1	ASSMSGAHTEAF
TRBV2	TRBD1	TRBJ2-7	ASGQGSYEQY
TRBV6-5	.	TRBJ1-5	ASSLQGNQPQH
TRBV20-1	.	TRBJ1-5	SVGEGEPQH
TRBV24-1	.	TRBJ2-7	ATIPRWRVLPYEQY
TRBV13	TRBD1	TRBJ1-3	ASSFGQGSGNTIY
TRBV4-3	.	TRBJ1-3	ASSQERTGGTSGNTIY
TRBV11-1	TRBD2	TRBJ2-5	ASSLYGRAETQY
TRBV28	.	TRBJ2-2	ASSSVVSTGELF
TRBV12-3/TRBV12-4	.	TRBJ1-6	ASSFTRDTPLH
TRBV3-1/TRBV3-2	.	TRBJ1-6	ASSVTGIDSPLH
TRBV19	TRBD2	TRBJ2-4	ASSIASGRVIQY
TRBV11-1	.	TRBJ1-4	ASSVEGRTNEKLF
TRBV7-2	.	TRBJ1-5	ASSLKDNQPQH
TRBV7-3	TRBD2	TRBJ2-3	ASSLGLAGGTGTDTQY
TRBV19	.	TRBJ2-7	ASSLSGTSQQY
TRBV7-9	.	TRBJ1-3	ASSPDPGLIRNTIY
TRBV6-5	TRBD1	TRBJ2-2	ASSYRRTGNTGELF
TRBV6-5	TRBD2	TRBJ2-3	ASSWRGGTDTQY
TRBV18	TRBD1	TRBJ1-5	ASSTGQERNQPQH
TRBV3-1/TRBV3-2	.	TRBJ2-5	ASSAVLGRSYQETQY
TRBV25-1	.	TRBJ1-4	ASSEFRATNEKLF
TRBV2	.	TRBJ2-7	ASSDGGDEQY
TRBV12-3/TRBV12-4	.	TRBJ2-7	ASSSLAAEQY
TRBV7-9	.	TRBJ1-6	ASSWGDSPLH
TRBV15	TRBD1	TRBJ1-3	ATSRVQGNSGNTIY